This record looks at one T cell receptor beta chain sequence and its context. The junction and the germline gene differ at one end; a read error may be behind it. This specimen comes from a study of tumor-infiltrating lymphocytes in glioblastoma multiforme. The V gene's germline CDR1 is DFQATT and CDR2 SNEGSKA (reference sequence). The CDR3 spans 14 residues. TCRB libraries came from RNA via three nested multiplex PCR rounds. Using its own MiXCR run on the multiplex PCR reads, TCRdb lists one record per CDR3 protein. This sample has about 32,000 distinct CDR3 sequences, with roughly three fifths found just once.

The chain employs TRBV20-1 and TRBJ2-1; D is unresolved. Sequencing input: brain tumor tissue. This receptor was identified in a male donor with glioblastoma. As DNA, the CDR3 is TGCAGTGCTCATAAGGACGGCTCCTACAATGAGCAGCTCTTC. Its protein product is CSAHKDGSYNEQLF.